A selection of T cell receptor beta chains follows, all from one sample in a study of blood T cell repertoires in COVID-19. The protocol was immunoSEQ multiplex PCR, while the TCRdb copy is restricted to in-frame clones and leaves out a portion. Of around 300,000 clones listed, roughly 88% are singletons. Sequencing input: PBMCs or T cells enriched from blood (not recorded which). The receptor source for this set is a man aged 30 to 39 who had recovered from COVID-19. The CDR3 runs from the conserved cysteine through the conserved F or W. The D gene is left open where the match is weak. Only part of the rows carry a size: once, few, many, or a class if the clone is expanded.

cdr3_aa	cdr3_nt	j_call	d_call	clone_size	v_call
CASSFVGSLMGYGYTF	TGTGCCAGCAGTTTCGTGGGCAGCCTAATGGGTTATGGCTACACCTTC	TRBJ1-2	.	.	TRBV27
CASSSGTSREQYF	TGTGCCAGCAGTTCCGGGACTAGCCGCGAGCAGTACTTC	TRBJ2-7	TRBD2	once	TRBV7-3
CASSQGPSDEQFF	TGTGCCAGCAGCCAAGGCCCTAGCGATGAGCAGTTCTTC	TRBJ2-1	.	.	TRBV3-1/TRBV3-2
CASSPETYEQYF	TGTGCCAGCAGCCCAGAAACCTACGAGCAGTACTTC	TRBJ2-7	.	.	TRBV7-9
CASSMDRDTDTQYF	TGCGCCAGCAGCATGGACAGGGACACAGATACGCAGTATTTT	TRBJ2-3	TRBD1	.	TRBV5-1
CASSQGTGRNEKLFF	TGTGCCAGCAGCCAAGGGACAGGTCGTAATGAAAAACTGTTTTTT	TRBJ1-4	TRBD1	few	TRBV3-1/TRBV3-2
CASSDSPGFVSNYGYTF	TGTGCCAGCAGTGATAGTCCAGGGTTTGTTTCAAACTATGGCTACACCTTC	TRBJ1-2	.	.	TRBV6-1
CASSQEIAGVGGELFF	TGCGCCAGCAGCCAAGAGATAGCGGGGGTTGGCGGGGAGCTGTTTTTT	TRBJ2-2	TRBD2	.	TRBV4-1
CGAATGGLAQYF	TGTGGCGCCGCGACAGGGGGCCTAGCGCAGTACTTC	TRBJ2-7	TRBD1	.	TRBV28
CASSQDRVGTEAFF	TGTGCCAGCAGCCAAGACAGGGTAGGCACTGAAGCTTTCTTT	TRBJ1-1	.	once	TRBV14
CASSPTTGNYGYTF	TGTGCCAGCAGCCCTACGACAGGTAACTATGGCTACACCTTC	TRBJ1-2	.	.	TRBV7-3
CASSLRRRPLAGDHADTQYF	TGTGCCAGCAGTTTAAGGCGCCGCCCGCTAGCGGGGGACCACGCAGATACGCAGTATTTT	TRBJ2-3	TRBD2	.	TRBV27
CAGDSGGAADTQYF	TGTGCCGGAGATAGCGGGGGGGCGGCAGATACGCAGTATTTT	TRBJ2-3	TRBD2	.	TRBV30
CASSLAAGPNEQFF	TGTGCCAGCAGCTTAGCAGCGGGCCCCAATGAGCAGTTCTTC	TRBJ2-1	.	.	TRBV7-9
CASSETGGSGNTIYF	TGTGCCAGCAGCGAAACAGGGGGCTCTGGAAACACCATATATTTT	TRBJ1-3	TRBD1	.	TRBV28
CASSLQNTIYF	TGTGCCAGCAGTTTACAGAACACCATATATTTT	TRBJ1-3	.	.	TRBV12-3/TRBV12-4
CASSSPSGGANEQFF	TGTGCCAGCAGTTCCCCTAGCGGGGGGGCCAATGAGCAGTTCTTC	TRBJ2-1	TRBD2	.	TRBV28
CASSIARMELTDTQYF	TGTGCCAGTAGTATAGCCCGAATGGAGCTCACAGATACGCAGTATTTT	TRBJ2-3	.	.	TRBV19
CASSRGGLSSGNTIYF	TGTGCCAGCAGTAGGGGGGGCCTGAGCTCTGGAAACACCATATATTTT	TRBJ1-3	.	.	TRBV28
CASSLRDSLPDTQYF	TGCGCCAGCAGCTTACGGGACTCCCTCCCAGATACGCAGTATTTT	TRBJ2-3	.	few	TRBV4-1
CASTSGIGYTF	TGTGCCAGTACCTCAGGAATTGGCTACACCTTC	TRBJ1-2	.	.	TRBV19
CASSPWDRGINNEQFF	TGTGCCAGCTCACCATGGGACAGGGGAATTAACAATGAGCAGTTCTTC	TRBJ2-1	TRBD1	.	TRBV18
CASSSPGNPFEAFF	TGTGCCAGCAGTTCCCCAGGCAACCCTTTCGAAGCTTTCTTT	TRBJ1-1	.	.	TRBV5-4
CASSPGPTEIHTEAFF	TGCGCCAGCAGCCCGGGCCCGACAGAAATACACACTGAAGCTTTCTTT	TRBJ1-1	.	.	TRBV5-1
CASSSSGGRVTYYEQYF	TGTGCCAGCAGCTCCTCGGGGGGCAGGGTGACTTACTACGAGCAGTACTTC	TRBJ2-7	.	.	TRBV7-6
CASSPGGNPSYEQYF	TGTGCCAGCAGCCCCGGGGGGAACCCCTCCTACGAGCAGTACTTC	TRBJ2-7	TRBD2	.	TRBV11-1
CASSIYTGTGFSDEQYF	TGCGCCAGCAGCATATATACCGGGACAGGGTTTTCGGACGAGCAGTACTTC	TRBJ2-7	TRBD1	.	TRBV5-1
CSAESLRGQISYNEQFF	TGCAGCGCTGAAAGTCTGCGCGGACAAATCTCCTACAATGAGCAGTTCTTC	TRBJ2-1	.	.	TRBV29-1
CASSLGTGTGGYEQYF	TGTGCCAGCAGCTTAGGGACCGGGACAGGGGGTTACGAGCAGTACTTC	TRBJ2-7	TRBD1	.	TRBV7-6
CASSVDEYSGNTIYF	TGTGCCAGCAGCGTAGATGAGTATTCTGGAAACACCATATATTTT	TRBJ1-3	.	.	TRBV9
CASSPQGRANTEAFF	TGTGCCAGCAGCCCCCAAGGGAGGGCTAACACTGAAGCTTTCTTT	TRBJ1-1	.	.	TRBV6-5
CASSVVSSGGGEQFF	TGTGCCAGCAGCGTAGTGTCTAGCGGGGGTGGTGAGCAGTTCTTC	TRBJ2-1	TRBD2	.	TRBV9
CASSLGASNYGYTF	TGTGCCAGCAGTTTAGGGGCCTCAAACTATGGCTACACCTTC	TRBJ1-2	.	.	TRBV28
CASRAGALSSTDTQYF	TGCGCCAGCAGAGCGGGGGCCTTATCTAGCACAGATACGCAGTATTTT	TRBJ2-3	TRBD2	once	TRBV5-1
CASSSGHRRWEQYF	TGTGCCAGCAGCTCGGGACATCGACGATGGGAGCAGTACTTC	TRBJ2-7	.	once	TRBV13
CASSTGLTQETQYF	TGTGCCAGCAGTACCGGACTTACTCAAGAGACCCAGTACTTC	TRBJ2-5	.	.	TRBV6-6
CASSPSGGYSNQPQHF	TGTGCCAGCAGCCCCTCCGGCGGCTATAGCAATCAGCCCCAGCATTTT	TRBJ1-5	.	once	TRBV27
CASSYRQGRDSPLHF	TGTGCCAGCAGCTACCGACAGGGAAGGGATTCACCCCTCCACTTT	TRBJ1-6	TRBD1	.	TRBV28
CASSYDTRTGELFF	TGTGCCAGCAGTTATGACACTAGAACCGGGGAGCTGTTTTTT	TRBJ2-2	.	.	TRBV6-5
CASRALWTSGAYNEQFF	TGTGCCAGTAGGGCCCTTTGGACTAGCGGGGCATACAATGAGCAGTTCTTC	TRBJ2-1	TRBD2	few	TRBV19
CASSFMTGPNEKLFF	TGTGCCAGCAGTTTTATGACAGGACCTAATGAAAAACTGTTTTTT	TRBJ1-4	.	.	TRBV6-5
CASSRFARDNYGYTF	TGTGCCAGCAGCCGGTTTGCCAGGGATAACTATGGCTACACCTTC	TRBJ1-2	.	.	TRBV14
CASSQTVNYGYTF	TGTGCCAGCAGCCAGACAGTTAACTATGGCTACACCTTC	TRBJ1-2	.	once	TRBV7-6
CASSLGRDNEQFF	TGTGCCAGCAGCTTAGGCAGGGACAATGAGCAGTTCTTC	TRBJ2-1	.	.	TRBV7-2
CASSSTIRSYEQYF	TGTGCCAGCAGTTCAACAATAAGAAGTTACGAGCAGTACTTC	TRBJ2-7	.	.	TRBV2
CASSLASVRTDTQYF	TGTGCCAGCAGCTTGGCTAGCGTCAGAACAGATACGCAGTATTTT	TRBJ2-3	.	.	TRBV5-4
CASGRTASGYTF	TGTGCCAGCGGCCGGACAGCGAGTGGCTACACCTTC	TRBJ1-2	.	.	TRBV6-5
CASTSTGGYGYTF	TGTGCCAGCACCTCGACAGGGGGCTATGGCTACACCTTC	TRBJ1-2	TRBD1	.	TRBV27
CASSLAGSGSGRGEQFF	TGCGCCAGCAGCTTGGCGGGTTCGGGCTCTGGTCGGGGTGAGCAGTTCTTC	TRBJ2-1	.	.	TRBV5-1